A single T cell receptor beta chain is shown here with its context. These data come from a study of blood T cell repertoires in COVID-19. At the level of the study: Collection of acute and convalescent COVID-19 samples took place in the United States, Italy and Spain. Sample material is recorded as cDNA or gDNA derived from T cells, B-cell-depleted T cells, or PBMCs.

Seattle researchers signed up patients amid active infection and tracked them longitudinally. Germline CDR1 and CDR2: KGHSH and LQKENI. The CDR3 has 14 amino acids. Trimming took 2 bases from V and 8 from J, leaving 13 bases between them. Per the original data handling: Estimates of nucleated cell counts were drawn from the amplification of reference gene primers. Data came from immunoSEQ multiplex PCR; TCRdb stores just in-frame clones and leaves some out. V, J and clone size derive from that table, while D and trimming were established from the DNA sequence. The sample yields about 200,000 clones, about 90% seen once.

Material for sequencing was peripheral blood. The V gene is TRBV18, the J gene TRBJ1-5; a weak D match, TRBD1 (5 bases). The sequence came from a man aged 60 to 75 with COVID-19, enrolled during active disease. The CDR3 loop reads CASSPTQGGEPQHF. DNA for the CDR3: TGTGCCAGCTCACCAACCCAGGGAGGTGAGCCCCAGCATTTT.